This T cell receptor beta chain was sequenced for a study of blood T cells in healthy people across ages. Regarding the study as a whole: Age brought a roughly linear fall in TCR beta diversity measured per million T cells.

Primers used in a second PCR of roughly 6 to 11 cycles were a sample-barcoded 5' primer and a J-beta primer mix. In TCRdb, the 5' RACE reads were re-called with MiXCR into one record per CDR3 protein. The repertoire holds roughly 1.5 million distinct CDR3 sequences, with 42% as singletons. This clonotype was seen only once. Its antigen is unknown. This receptor was identified in a woman aged 18-29 years in good health. Sequencing was performed on blood.

The CDR3 is CATDGRGATDTQYF. CDR3 DNA sequence: TGTGCCACAGATGGGCGGGGGGCCACAGATACGCAGTATTTT. The chain links TRBV7-9 to TRBJ2-3, with 8 bases lining up with TRBD2. J was trimmed by 2 bases and V by 10 bases; bases with no gene match: 8. Germline CDR1 reads SEHNR; CDR2 reads FQNEAQ (reference sequence). The CDR3 contains 14 residues.